The 17 T cell receptor beta chains in this list originate from one sample, sequenced in a study of T-cell reconstitution after alpha-beta-depleted transplantation in children. Molecular barcoding with unique molecular identifiers was used for the TCRbeta library. Via MiXCR, TCRdb re-called the PCR reads, giving one row per CDR3 protein. The data contain hundreds of thousands of distinct CDR3 sequences, 17% of them singletons. Sequences were derived from PBMCs, mostly from graft donor cells, sampled 360 days after TCRalphabeta/CD19-depleted stem cell transplant. The source is a male patient between 2 and 9 years old who had a stem cell transplant for acute lymphoblastic leukemia, so the T cells may come from the graft donor.

The chain has TRBV6-1 and TRBJ2-7, with D perhaps matching TRBD2 (6 bases). This CDR3 has 14 residues. The V end lost 6 bases, the J end lost 3 bases, and 15 bases lay between the germline ends. In germline, CDR1 is MNHNS, CDR2 SASEGT. The DNA of the CDR3 is TGTGCCAGCAGCCGGGGGACGGCGATCTACGAGCAGTACTTC. Translated: CASSRGTAIYEQYF.

The chain links TRBV29-1 to TRBJ1-1; 7 bases line up with TRBD1. The V and J ends lost 6 bases and 4 bases, in that order; junction bases with no gene match: 5. Germline V gene sequence: CDR1 SQVTM, CDR2 ANQGSEA. This CDR3 region has 12 residues. Here the CDR3 DNA reads TGCAGCGTAAGGGGGCAGGGCACTGAAGCTTTCTTT. Translated: CSVRGQGTEAFF.

This clonotype was counted only a few times. This chain links TRBV6-5 with TRBJ1-4, with TRBD1 as a possible D gene (6 bases). The ends were cut back, 0 bases at V and 6 bases at J, with 11 bases in the middle. The CDR3 is 15 residues long. From germline, CDR1 is MNHEY and CDR2 SVGAGI. CDR3 DNA: TGTGCCAGCAGTTACTCGAAACAGGGTTATGAAAAACTGTTTTTT. This codes for CASSYSKQGYEKLFF.

This rearrangement joins TRBV7-2 to TRBJ1-6, with 9 bases lining up with TRBD1. This CDR3 region has 17 residues. The ends lost 2 bases at V and 7 bases at J; junction bases unmatched: 9. Per the germline V gene, CDR1 is SGHTA and CDR2 is FQGNSA. CDR3 DNA sequence: TGTGCCAGCAGCTTATCCCCAAGGGACAGGGAGAATTCACCCCTCCACTTT. Translation gives CASSLSPRDRENSPLHF.

V and J are TRBV18 and TRBJ2-7, with D perhaps matching TRBD1 (5 bases). V lost 2 bases and J 2 bases, leaving 16 bases between the germline ends. CDR3 length equals 16 residues. The germline gives CDR1 KGHSH, CDR2 LQKENI. This chain's CDR3 is CASSPEPPGLPYEQYF. The DNA for the CDR3 is TGTGCCAGCTCACCAGAGCCCCCAGGGCTCCCCTACGAGCAGTACTTC. The variable domain in full, with the rest retrieved from reference TRBV18 and TRBJ2-7, is NAGVMQNPRHLVRRRGQEARLRCSPMKGHSHVYWYRQLPEEGLKFMVYLQKENIIDESGMPKERFSAEFPKEGPSILRIQQVVRGDSAAYFCASSPEPPGLPYEQYFGPGTRLTVT.

The rearrangement joins TRBV6-6 to TRBJ1-5; no reliable D call. The CDR3 has 11 residues. Deletions cut 4 bases from V and 7 bases from J, with 5 bases between. The germline gives CDR1 MNHNY, CDR2 SVGAGI (reference sequence). For the CDR3, the DNA is TGTGCCAGCAGTTCTGGACAGCCCCAGCATTTT. This codes for CASSSGQPQHF.

This clonotype was seen a few times. V is TRBV12-3 or TRBV12-4 and J is TRBJ1-1; 8 nucleotides match TRBD1. Trimming at V came to 6 bases and at J to 2 bases, leaving 5 bases not matched to a gene. This CDR3 comprises 14 residues. CDR3 in amino acids: CASSRDRQNTEAFF. The CDR3 DNA reads as TGTGCCAGCAGCCGGGACAGGCAAAACACTGAAGCTTTCTTT.

The rearrangement links TRBV7-8 to TRBJ2-5; D unresolved. Germline CDR1 is SGHVS and CDR2 is FQNEAQ. V was shortened by 4 bases and J by 5 bases, with 17 bases between the two germline ends. The CDR3 contains 15 residues. Here the CDR3 reads CASSSAGGERETQYF. CDR3 nucleotides: TGTGCCAGCAGCTCCGCAGGCGGAGAACGGGAGACCCAGTACTTC. The full variable domain, rest sourced from reference TRBV7-8 and TRBJ2-5, is GAGVSQSPRYKVAKRGQDVALRCDPISGHVSLFWYQQALGQGPEFLTYFQNEAQLDKSGLPSDRFFAERPEGSVSTLKIQRTQQEDSAVYLCASSSAGGERETQYFGPGTRLLVL.

This chain uses TRBV7-2 with TRBJ1-1; D may be TRBD1 (6 bases). The V gene's germline CDR1 is SGHTA and CDR2 FQGNSA. V was trimmed by 0 bases and J by 7 bases, leaving 15 bases between them. The CDR3 totals 15 residues. CDR3 protein: CASSLALTGGGEAFF. CDR3 nucleotides: TGTGCCAGCAGCTTAGCCCTTACGGGGGGCGGTGAAGCTTTCTTT.

This clonotype came up a few times. The V gene is TRBV7-9, the J gene TRBJ2-7; no clear D gene. This CDR3 is 12 amino acids long. In germline, CDR1 is SEHNR, CDR2 FQNEAQ (reference sequence). V lost 1 base to trimming and J lost 3 bases, with 4 bases between them. As DNA, the CDR3 is TGTGCCAGCAGCTTAGATTACTACGAGCAGTACTTC. Its protein is CASSLDYYEQYF.

The rearrangement links TRBV4-3 to TRBJ1-2, with no clear D. The CDR3 loop spans 15 amino acids. CDR1 is LGHNA, CDR2 YSLEER, per germline. Trimming shortened V by 1 base and J by 6 bases, and 15 bases separated the two germline ends. The CDR3 region has the DNA TGCGCCAGCAGCCAAGGGCAACGGGCCCAAGATGGCTACACCTTC. Protein sequence: CASSQGQRAQDGYTF.

This clonotype was seen at least ten times. CDR3 DNA sequence: TGCAGCGTTGTTTCTCGAGGGGCCAACGTCCTGACTTTC. This encodes CSVVSRGANVLTF. V is TRBV29-1 and J is TRBJ2-6, with D uncertain. CDR1 is SQVTM and CDR2 is ANQGSEA in the germline V gene. The CDR3 contains 13 residues. V was shortened by 4 bases and J by 4 bases, with 8 bases between the two germline ends.

The genes are TRBV11-2 and TRBJ2-1, with 10 nucleotides matching TRBD2. The CDR3 covers 15 residues. With 0 bases clipped from V and 11 bases from J, the junction kept 7 bases outside the gene matches. The germline CDR1 and CDR2 sequences are SGHAT and FQNNGV. CDR3 region: CASSLDPVAGGQQFF. The CDR3 region has the DNA TGTGCCAGCAGCTTAGATCCGGTAGCGGGGGGTCAGCAGTTCTTC. Supplemented by reference TRBV11-2 and TRBJ2-1, the full variable domain reads EAGVAQSPRYKIIEKRQSVAFWCNPISGHATLYWYQQILGQGPKLLIQFQNNGVVDDSQLPKDRFSAERLKGVDSTLKIQPAKLEDSAVYLCASSLDPVAGGQQFFGPGTRLTVL.

This clonotype was recorded a few times. CDR3 nucleotides: TGTGCCAGCAGCTTGAGGGTTCTGAGGGCTGGGGCCAACGTCCTGACTTTC. Amino acid sequence: CASSLRVLRAGANVLTF. The chain joins TRBV5-6 to TRBJ2-6, with a weak D call TRBD2 (5 bases). CDR1 and CDR2 from the germline V gene are SGHDT and YYEEEE. The CDR3 spans 17 residues. The V end lost 1 base, the J end lost 2 bases, and 13 bases lay between the germline ends.

This clonotype was observed a handful of times. The rearrangement uses TRBV9 and TRBJ2-1; D might be TRBD2 (5 bases). Germline CDR1 reads SGDLS; CDR2 reads YYNGEE. V lost 4 bases, J lost 4 bases, and 15 bases lay in between. The CDR3 spans 15 residues. The CDR3 DNA follows: TGTGCCAGCAGCCCAGGACTCCCTTTATACAATGAGCAGTTCTTC. It encodes CASSPGLPLYNEQFF. Variable domain in full (rest from reference TRBV9 and TRBJ2-1): DSGVTQTPKHLITATGQRVTLRCSPRSGDLSVYWYQQSLDQGLQFLIQYYNGEERAKGNILERFSAQQFPDLHSELNLSSLELGDSALYFCASSPGLPLYNEQFFGPGTRLTVL.

This clonotype was counted at least ten times. The chain employs TRBV27 and TRBJ2-7; TRBD1 might be the D (5 bases). V lost 6 bases to trimming and J lost 0 bases, with 12 bases between them. This CDR3 contains 14 residues. Looked up from germline, CDR1 is MNHEY and CDR2 is SMNVEV (reference sequence). CDR3 sequence reads: CASSLQGFSYEQYF. CDR3 DNA: TGTGCCAGCAGCCTCCAGGGTTTCTCCTACGAGCAGTACTTC.

This clonotype has just a few counts. The V call is TRBV20-1, the J call TRBJ2-3; 10 bases are a match to TRBD2. Germline values: CDR1 DFQATT, CDR2 SNEGSKA (reference sequence). The V and J ends lost 2 bases and 8 bases, in that order; junction bases with no gene match: 13. This CDR3 has 16 residues. The CDR3 region has the DNA TGCAGTGCTAGAATATTAACCGGGACTAGCGTCGGTACGCAGTATTTT. Translating it yields CSARILTGTSVGTQYF.